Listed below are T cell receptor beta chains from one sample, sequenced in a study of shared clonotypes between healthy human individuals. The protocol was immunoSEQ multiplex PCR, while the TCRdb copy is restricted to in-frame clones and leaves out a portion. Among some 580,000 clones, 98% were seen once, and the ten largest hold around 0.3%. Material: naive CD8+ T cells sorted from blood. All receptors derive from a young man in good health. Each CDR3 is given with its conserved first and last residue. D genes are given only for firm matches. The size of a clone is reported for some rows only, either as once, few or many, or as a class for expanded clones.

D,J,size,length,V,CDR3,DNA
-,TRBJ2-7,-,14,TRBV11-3,CASSLDPLTGEQYF,TGTGCCAGCAGCTTAGATCCCTTGACTGGCGAGCAGTACTTC
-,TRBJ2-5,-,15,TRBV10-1,CASSTWERGQETQYF,TGCGCCAGCAGTACGTGGGAAAGAGGGCAAGAGACCCAGTACTTC
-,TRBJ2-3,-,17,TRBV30,CAWSVLPTPYSTDTQYF,TGTGCCTGGAGTGTACTTCCGACTCCCTATAGCACAGATACGCAGTATTTT
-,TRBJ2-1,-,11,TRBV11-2,CASSLPGEQFF,TGTGCCAGCAGCCTCCCGGGGGAGCAGTTCTTC
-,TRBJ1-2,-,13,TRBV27,CASTRDLKGGYTF,TGTGCCAGCACCAGGGACCTTAAAGGGGGCTACACCTTC
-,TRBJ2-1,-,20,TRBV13,CASSLGLFAGAGLPYNEQFF,TGTGCCAGCAGCTTAGGCCTCTTTGCGGGGGCTGGATTACCGTACAATGAGCAGTTCTTC
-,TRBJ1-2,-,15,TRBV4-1,CASSQAFGTVYGYTF,TGCGCCAGCAGCCAGGCCTTTGGGACGGTCTATGGCTACACCTTC
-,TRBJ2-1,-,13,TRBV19,CASSKEPSNEQFF,TGTGCCAGTAGTAAGGAGCCCAGCAATGAGCAGTTCTTC
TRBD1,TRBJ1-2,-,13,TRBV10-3,CAISDRGPYGYTF,TGTGCCATCAGTGACAGGGGGCCCTATGGCTACACCTTC
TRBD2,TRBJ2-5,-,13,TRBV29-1,CSGTSGEQETQYF,TGCAGCGGGACTAGCGGAGAACAAGAGACCCAGTACTTC
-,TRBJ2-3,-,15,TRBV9,CASSRGRTSTDTQYF,TGTGCCAGCAGTCGAGGGAGGACCAGCACAGATACGCAGTATTTT
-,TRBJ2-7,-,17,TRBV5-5,CASSLVGQGGLSYEQYF,TGTGCCAGCAGCTTGGTGGGGCAGGGGGGCCTATCCTACGAGCAGTACTTC
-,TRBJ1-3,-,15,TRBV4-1,CASSQDHPAGNTIYF,TGCGCCAGCAGCCAAGATCATCCCGCGGGAAACACCATATATTTT
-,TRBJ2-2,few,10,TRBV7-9,CAGETGELFF,TGTGCCGGCGAAACCGGGGAGCTGTTTTTT
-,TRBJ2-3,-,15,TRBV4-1,CASSQVIGRGDTQYF,TGCGCCAGCAGCCAAGTTATCGGCAGGGGAGATACGCAGTATTTT
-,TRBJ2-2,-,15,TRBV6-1,CASSELGFNTGELFF,TGTGCCAGCAGTGAACTGGGTTTTAACACCGGGGAGCTGTTTTTT
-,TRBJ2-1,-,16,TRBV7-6,CASSSFAASVYNEQFF,TGTGCCAGCAGCTCCTTTGCGGCTAGCGTATACAATGAGCAGTTCTTC
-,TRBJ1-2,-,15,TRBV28,CASSFPTSSNYGYTF,TGTGCCAGCAGTTTTCCCACCAGCTCCAACTATGGCTACACCTTC
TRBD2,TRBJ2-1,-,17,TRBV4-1,CASSLIPSGDGYNEQFF,TGCGCCAGCAGCTTAATACCTAGCGGGGACGGATACAATGAGCAGTTCTTC
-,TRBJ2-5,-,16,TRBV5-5,CASSLPPGHFQETQYF,TGTGCCAGCAGCTTACCCCCGGGGCATTTTCAAGAGACCCAGTACTTC
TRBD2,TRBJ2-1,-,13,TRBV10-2,CASTSGAYNEQFF,TGCGCCAGCACTAGCGGAGCCTACAATGAGCAGTTCTTC
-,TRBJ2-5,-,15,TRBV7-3,CASSPGGRSGETQYF,TGTGCCAGCAGCCCAGGGGGACGTAGCGGAGAGACCCAGTACTTC
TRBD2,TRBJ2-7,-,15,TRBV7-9,CASSQTSGSNYEQYF,TGTGCCAGCAGCCAAACTAGCGGGAGTAACTACGAGCAGTACTTC
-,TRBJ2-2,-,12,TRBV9,CASSLETGELFF,TGTGCCAGCAGCCTTGAGACCGGGGAGCTGTTTTTT
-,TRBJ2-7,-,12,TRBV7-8,CASSPGVIEQYF,TGTGCCAGTTCGCCGGGGGTAATCGAGCAGTACTTC
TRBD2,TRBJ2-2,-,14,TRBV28,CASSMVAGTGELFF,TGTGCCAGCAGTATGGTAGCGGGCACCGGGGAGCTGTTTTTT
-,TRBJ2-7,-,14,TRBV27,CASSTPRERDEQYF,TGTGCCAGCAGTACCCCGAGGGAGAGGGACGAGCAGTACTTC
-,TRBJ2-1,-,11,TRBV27,CASRHGNEQFF,TGTGCCAGCAGACACGGAAATGAGCAGTTCTTC
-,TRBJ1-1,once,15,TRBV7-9,CASSLVGGMNTEAFF,TGTGCCAGCAGCTTAGTAGGCGGTATGAACACTGAAGCTTTCTTT
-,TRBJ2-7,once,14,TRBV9,CASSRGSPSYEQYF,TGTGCCAGTAGCCGGGGGAGCCCCTCCTACGAGCAGTACTTC
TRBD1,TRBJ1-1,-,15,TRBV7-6,CASSPRQGAWTEAFF,TGTGCCAGCAGCCCCCGTCAGGGGGCTTGGACTGAAGCTTTCTTT
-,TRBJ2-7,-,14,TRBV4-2,CASSPGLNSYEQYF,TGTGCCAGCAGCCCCGGACTAAACTCCTACGAGCAGTACTTC
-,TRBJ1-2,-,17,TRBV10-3,CAISEPFRLGPSYGYTF,TGTGCCATCAGTGAGCCTTTCCGACTAGGGCCGTCCTATGGCTACACCTTC
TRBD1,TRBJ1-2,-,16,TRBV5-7,CASSSDRGNPFYGYTF,TGTGCCAGCAGCTCCGACAGGGGCAACCCATTCTATGGCTACACCTTC
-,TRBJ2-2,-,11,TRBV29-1,CSGDYSGELFF,TGCAGCGGGGATTATTCCGGGGAGCTGTTTTTT
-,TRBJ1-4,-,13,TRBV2,CASSELVTEKLFF,TGTGCCAGCAGTGAATTAGTGACGGAAAAACTGTTTTTT